A selection of T cell receptor beta chains follows, all from one sample in a study of human T cells and chemical hapten exposure. One entry per CDR3 protein results from TCRdb running MiXCR on the RACE reads. Here the sample spans 180,000 or so distinct CDR3 sequences, about 14% being singletons. The source was whole blood, collected in connection with sensitization to the hapten diphenylcyclopropenone (DPC). Every receptor here comes from a woman aged 30 to 39 with alopecia areata. Some clones in this sample may be carry-over from other donors' samples. CDR3s include the opening cysteine and the closing phenylalanine or tryptophan. D genes are given only for firm matches. Clone size appears in some rows only: once, few, many, or a class for an expanded clone.

d_gene,v_gene,j_gene,abundance,CDR3nt,CDR3aa
TRBD2,TRBV7-2,TRBJ2-3,NA,TGTGCCAGCAGCCTCCTAGCGGGAGGGCCGCCAGATACGCAGTATTTT,CASSLLAGGPPDTQYF
NA,TRBV28,TRBJ2-3,NA,TGTGCCAGCATTAACCAGGGCACAGATACGCAGTATTTT,CASINQGTDTQYF
NA,TRBV7-2,TRBJ2-2,NA,TGTGCCAGCAGCTTAGCGCGGTTCACGGGGGTAGCAAACACCGGGGAGCTGTTTTTT,CASSLARFTGVANTGELFF
NA,TRBV18,TRBJ1-2,few,TGTGCCAGCTCACCATCGGGGGCCCAGGGCTATGGCTACACCTTC,CASSPSGAQGYGYTF
NA,TRBV20-1,TRBJ1-1,few,TGCAGTGCTAGAGAAGGGTTAACTGAAGCTTTCTTT,CSAREGLTEAFF
NA,TRBV19,TRBJ2-7,NA,TGTGCCAGTAGTGAAGGGATCTACGAACAGTACTTC,CASSEGIYEQYF
NA,TRBV3-1,TRBJ2-7,NA,TGTGCCAGCAGCCAAGGGTTCCAGCATGGGGACGAGCAGTACTTC,CASSQGFQHGDEQYF
NA,TRBV4-2,TRBJ1-5,NA,TGTGCCAGCAGCCAAGATGGACAAAGCAATCAGCCCCAGCATTTT,CASSQDGQSNQPQHF
NA,TRBV7-2,TRBJ2-3,NA,TGTGCCAGCAGCCCCGACAGCGATAGCACAGATACGCAGTATTTT,CASSPDSDSTDTQYF
NA,TRBV7-6,TRBJ2-5,few,TGTGCCAGCAGCCCCCGTGCGGAGACCCAGTACTTC,CASSPRAETQYF
NA,TRBV11-3,TRBJ2-2,few,TGTGCCAGCACCCAGTCGGTTATGAACACCGGGGAGCTGTTTTTT,CASTQSVMNTGELFF
NA,TRBV4-1,TRBJ1-6,NA,TGCGCCAGCAGCCCCTATCAAGGGATTGGAGGTTCACCCCTCCACTTT,CASSPYQGIGGSPLHF
TRBD1,TRBV27,TRBJ1-1,few,TGTGCCAGCAGTTCAGCGGACAGGGGGCAAACTGAAGCTTTCTTT,CASSSADRGQTEAFF
NA,TRBV6-1,TRBJ2-3,many,TGTGCCAGCAGTTCCGGGGGCACAGATACGCAGTATTTT,CASSSGGTDTQYF